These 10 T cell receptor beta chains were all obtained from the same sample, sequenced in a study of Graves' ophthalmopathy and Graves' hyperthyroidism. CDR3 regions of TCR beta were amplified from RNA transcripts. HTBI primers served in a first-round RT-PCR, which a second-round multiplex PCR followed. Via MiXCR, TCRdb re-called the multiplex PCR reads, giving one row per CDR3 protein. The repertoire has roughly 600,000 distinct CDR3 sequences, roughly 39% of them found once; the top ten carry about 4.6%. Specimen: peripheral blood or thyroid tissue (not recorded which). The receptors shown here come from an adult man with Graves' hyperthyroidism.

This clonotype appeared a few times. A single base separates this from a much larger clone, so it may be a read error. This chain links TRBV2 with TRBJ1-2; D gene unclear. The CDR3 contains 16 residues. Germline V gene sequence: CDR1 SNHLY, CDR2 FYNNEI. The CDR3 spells CVSSESLGRANYGYTF. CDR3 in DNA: TGTGTCAGCAGTGAATCTCTGGGTAGGGCTAACTATGGCTACACCTTC.

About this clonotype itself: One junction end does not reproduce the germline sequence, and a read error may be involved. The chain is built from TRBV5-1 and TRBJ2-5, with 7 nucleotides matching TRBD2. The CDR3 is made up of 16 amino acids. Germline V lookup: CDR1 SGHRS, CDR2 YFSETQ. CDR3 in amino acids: CASSLGSLAEQETQYF. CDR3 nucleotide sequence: TGTGCCAGCAGCTTAGGTTCGCTAGCGGAACAAGAGACCCAGTACTTC.

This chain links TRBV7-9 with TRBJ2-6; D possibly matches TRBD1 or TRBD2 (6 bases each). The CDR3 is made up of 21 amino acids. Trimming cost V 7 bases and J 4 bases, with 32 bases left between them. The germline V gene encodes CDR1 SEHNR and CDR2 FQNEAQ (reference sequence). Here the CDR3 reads CASNRVPPGGTWFFGANVLTF. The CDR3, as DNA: TGTGCCAGCAACCGAGTGCCACCTGGCGGGACATGGTTCTTCGGGGCCAACGTCCTGACTTTC.

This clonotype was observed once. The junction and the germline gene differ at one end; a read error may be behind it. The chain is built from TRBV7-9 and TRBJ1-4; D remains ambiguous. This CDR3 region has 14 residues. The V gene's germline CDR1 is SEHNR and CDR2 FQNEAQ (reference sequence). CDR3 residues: CASSLTAHNEKLFF. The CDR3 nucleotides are TGTGCTAGCAGCTTGACGGCGCATAATGAAAAACTGTTTTTT. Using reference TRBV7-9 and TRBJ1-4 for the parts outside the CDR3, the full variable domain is DTGVSQNPRHKITKRGQNVTFRCDPISEHNRLYWYRQTLGQGPEFLTYFQNEAQLEKSRLLSDRFSAERPKGSFSTLEIQRTEQGDSAMYLCASSLTAHNEKLFFGSGTQLSVL.

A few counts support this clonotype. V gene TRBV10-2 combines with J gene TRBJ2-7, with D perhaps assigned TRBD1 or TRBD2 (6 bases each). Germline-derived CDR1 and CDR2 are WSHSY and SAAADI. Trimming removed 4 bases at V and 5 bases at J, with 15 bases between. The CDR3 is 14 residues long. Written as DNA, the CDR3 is TGCGCCAGCAGTGTCACCCTGGGGGGCAACGAGCAGTACTTC. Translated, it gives CASSVTLGGNEQYF.

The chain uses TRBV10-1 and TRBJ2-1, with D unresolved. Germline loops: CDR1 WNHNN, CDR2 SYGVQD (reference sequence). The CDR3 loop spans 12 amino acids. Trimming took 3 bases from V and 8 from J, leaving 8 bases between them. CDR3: CASSDGVYEQFF. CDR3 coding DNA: TGCGCCAGCAGTGACGGCGTTTATGAGCAGTTCTTC.

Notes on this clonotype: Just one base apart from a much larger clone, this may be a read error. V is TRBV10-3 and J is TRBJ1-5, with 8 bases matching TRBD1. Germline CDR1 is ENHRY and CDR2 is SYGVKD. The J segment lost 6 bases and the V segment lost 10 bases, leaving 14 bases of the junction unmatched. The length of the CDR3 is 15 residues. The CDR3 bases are TGTGCCAGCGGTGAATGGGACAGGTCTGGTCAGCCCCAGCATTTT. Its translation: CASGEWDRSGQPQHF.

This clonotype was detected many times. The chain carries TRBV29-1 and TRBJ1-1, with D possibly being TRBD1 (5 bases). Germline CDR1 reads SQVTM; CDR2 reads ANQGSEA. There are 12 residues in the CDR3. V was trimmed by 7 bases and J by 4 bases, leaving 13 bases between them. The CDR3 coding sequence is TGCAGCGGGGGGGTGGGGGGCACTGAAGCTTTCTTT. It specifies CSGGVGGTEAFF. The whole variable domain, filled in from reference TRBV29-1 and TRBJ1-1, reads SAVISQKPSRDICQRGTSLTIQCQVDSQVTMMFWYRQQPGQSLTLIATANQGSEATYESGFVIDKFPISRPNLTFSTLTVSNMSPEDSSIYLCSGGVGGTEAFFGQGTRLTVV.

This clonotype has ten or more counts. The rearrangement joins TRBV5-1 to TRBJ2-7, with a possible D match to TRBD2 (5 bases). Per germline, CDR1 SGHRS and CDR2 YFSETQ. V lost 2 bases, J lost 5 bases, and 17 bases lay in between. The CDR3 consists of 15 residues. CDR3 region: CASSLPGRTGNEQYF. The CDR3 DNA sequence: TGCGCCAGCAGCTTACCGGGCCGGACGGGGAACGAGCAGTACTTC.

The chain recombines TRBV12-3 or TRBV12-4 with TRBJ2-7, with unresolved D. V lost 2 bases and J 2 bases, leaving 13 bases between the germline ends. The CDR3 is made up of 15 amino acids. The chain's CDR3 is CASSLSSQAAYEQYF. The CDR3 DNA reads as TGTGCCAGCAGTTTATCTAGTCAGGCCGCCTACGAGCAGTACTTC.